Listed below are T cell receptor beta chains from one sample, sequenced in a study of cytomegalovirus exposure and HLA in healthy donors. Assay used: immunoSEQ multiplex PCR; TCRdb lists only in-frame clones, some missing. The sample carries roughly 130,000 clones, about 62% recorded once. Sequenced input: PBMCs. The receptors stem from a middle-aged woman in good health and CMV-seropositive. CDR3s include the opening cysteine and the closing phenylalanine or tryptophan. A D gene is named only where the DNA matches it firmly.

v_call d_call cdr3_aa
TRBV6-6 - CASQDQASEYTDTQYF
TRBV5-1 - CASSLNSGAGWEQYF
TRBV6-1 TRBD2 CASSENRGLADYF
TRBV6-1 TRBD1 CASSSTGGSYEQYF
TRBV2 - CASRLVMEQFF
TRBV5-1 - CASSSDRTNEKLFF
TRBV29-1 - CSVWTDLGYEQYF
TRBV9 - CASSPSSGDGELFF
TRBV20-1 - CSAPPGGYTF
TRBV7-8 - CASSLVSGGTLREAFF
TRBV5-1 TRBD1 CASSARQGIYGYTF
TRBV23-1 TRBD1 CASTKQGAIRQPQHF
TRBV5-4 - CASSPRGATDHEQYF
TRBV29-1 - CSVEGRGRAEAFF
TRBV28 - CASSLLSLSSYEQYF
TRBV5-4 - CASSLWGLGGNTIYF
TRBV14 - CASSQESHPNRQRNYGYTF
TRBV6-6 - CASSYTGPHERYF
TRBV6-6 - CASSPPSGAHEQFF
TRBV6-1 TRBD1 CASSEATGVAPNEQYF
TRBV6-1 TRBD1 CASRIDRGDSPLHF
TRBV5-1 - CASSLEGEIPYSNQPQHF
TRBV6-5 - CASSRHGVQDTQYF
TRBV28 - CASIGRGDGELFF
TRBV28 TRBD1 CASSTGGGMSNQPQHF
TRBV9 - CASSGVNEEETQYF
TRBV5-1 - CASSPTGALGNTIYF
TRBV19 TRBD1 CASSLTGGTYEQYF